These 21 T cell receptor beta chains share one sample of origin, sequenced in a study of T cell changes during pregnancy in multiple sclerosis (dated by TCRdb to between 2017 and 2020). The library was obtained by the immunoSEQ multiplex PCR assay. This is the immuneACCESS table as TCRdb keeps it, with only in-frame sequences that have V and J called. A part of the clones is gone; compared with another copy, unresolved V genes explain less than half, and the rest is unexplained. The sample yields 30,000 to 40,000 clones; under 95% were counted once. The biggest ten clones account for around 0.7% of the sample. The sample here was CD4+ T cells from peripheral blood mononuclear cells, taken in the second trimester of pregnancy. All receptors derive from a female donor in good health, enrolled as a control in a pregnancy study.

The CDR3 loop reads CSATTGMKQYF. The CDR3 nucleotides are TGCAGTGCCACGACAGGGATGAAGCAGTACTTC. The V gene is TRBV20-1, the J gene TRBJ2-7; 7 bases map to TRBD1. The junction had 7 bases not matched to a gene; V was cut back by 6 bases and J by 8 bases. CDR1 is DFQATT and CDR2 is SNEGSKA in the germline V gene (reference sequence). The CDR3 runs to 11 residues.

The chain combines TRBV9 with TRBJ2-2; D might be TRBD1 (6 bases). Trimming stripped 6 bases from V and 0 bases from J, with 15 bases between. Germline V gene lookup returns CDR1 SGDLS and CDR2 YYNGEE. The CDR3 is 16 residues long. The CDR3 DNA follows: TGTGCCAGCAATAAGGGGGTAGGGACGAACACCGGGGAGCTGTTTTTT. Translated, it gives CASNKGVGTNTGELFF.

The genes are TRBV9 and TRBJ2-2; 9 bases map to TRBD2. CDR1 SGDLS and CDR2 YYNGEE come from the germline V gene. The V segment lost 4 bases and the J segment 5 bases; nucleotides outside the gene matches: 3. This CDR3 is built from 14 residues. CDR3 region: CASSPSGGTGELFF. CDR3 bases: TGTGCCAGCAGCCCGAGCGGGGGGACCGGGGAGCTGTTTTTT.

The rearrangement uses TRBV29-1 and TRBJ2-1, with 10 positions matching TRBD1. The V segment lost 2 bases and the J segment 9 bases; nucleotides outside the gene matches: 10. Germline lookup yields CDR1 SQVTM and CDR2 ANQGSEA. CDR3 length: 15 amino acids. CDR3 bases: TGCAGCGTTGAACCGGGCGACAGGGGGCAAGGTGAGCAGTTCTTC. Translating gives CSVEPGDRGQGEQFF.

The rearrangement links TRBV7-6 to TRBJ2-5, with 7 bases identical to TRBD2. V dropped 5 bases and J dropped 1; count of bases not matched to a gene: 7. CDR3 length: 15 amino acids. Germline V lookup: CDR1 SGHVS, CDR2 FNYEAQ. The CDR3 loop reads CASSGPGGIQETQYF. Written as DNA, the CDR3 is TGTGCCAGCAGCGGACCCGGGGGGATCCAAGAGACCCAGTACTTC.

The rearrangement joins TRBV5-1 to TRBJ2-4; TRBD2 is a possible D gene (6 bases). The CDR3 is made up of 15 amino acids. Trimming cost V 4 bases and J 6 bases, with 17 bases left between them. The germline CDR1 and CDR2 sequences are SGHRS and YFSETQ. The DNA of the CDR3 is TGCGCCAGCAGCCTCCTTGGCGGGGCAGGAAACATTCAGTACTTC. Translated, it gives CASSLLGGAGNIQYF.

The genes are TRBV4-3 and TRBJ1-4; D not resolved. V shed 0 bases and J shed 4 bases, with 12 bases lying between them. This CDR3 region has 16 residues. Germline values: CDR1 LGHNA, CDR2 YSLEER. Written as DNA, the CDR3 is TGCGCCAGCAGCCAAGATATGAGTAGCCTTAATGAAAAACTGTTTTTT. This codes for CASSQDMSSLNEKLFF.

V and J are TRBV2 and TRBJ1-5; 8 nucleotides line up with TRBD1. This CDR3 has 16 residues. Germline CDR1 is SNHLY and CDR2 is FYNNEI. Trimming removed 4 bases from V and 4 bases from J; junction bases left unmatched: 9. This CDR3 reads CASSGRTGRSNQPQHF. CDR3 sequence (DNA): TGTGCCAGCAGTGGTAGGACAGGGAGGTCTAATCAGCCCCAGCATTTT. Full variable domain (missing parts from reference TRBV2 and TRBJ1-5): EPEVTQTPSHQVTQMGQEVILRCVPISNHLYFYWYRQILGQKVEFLVSFYNNEISEKSEIFDDQFSVERPDGSNFTLKIRSTKLEDSAMYFCASSGRTGRSNQPQHFGDGTRLSIL.

J is TRBJ2-7 and V is TRBV7-2; 7 bases line up with TRBD1. Trimming removed 5 bases from V and 4 bases from J; junction bases left unmatched: 11. Germline values: CDR1 SGHTA, CDR2 FQGNSA. CDR3 size: 15 residues. CDR3 in amino acids: CASSPYGDSPYEQYF. The CDR3 DNA is TGTGCCAGCAGCCCCTATGGGGACAGCCCTTACGAGCAGTACTTC.

The V gene is TRBV28, the J gene TRBJ2-2; tentative D call: TRBD1 (6 bases). Looked up from germline, CDR1 is MDHEN and CDR2 is SYDVKM. The CDR3 contains 13 residues. The germline V and J ends were trimmed by 6 bases and 5 bases, with 10 bases remaining between them. DNA of the CDR3: TGTGCCAGCAGGGTTACAGGGACCGGGGAGCTGTTTTTT. This sequence encodes CASRVTGTGELFF.

The chain employs TRBV7-2 and TRBJ2-7, with 9 nucleotides matching TRBD1. This CDR3 has 14 amino acids. CDR1 and CDR2 from the germline V gene are SGHTA and FQGNSA. J lost 7 bases, V lost 1 base, and 5 bases had no gene match. DNA of the CDR3: TGTGCCAGCAGCTTAGGGGGACAGGGAAGAGAGCAGTACTTC. Its protein is CASSLGGQGREQYF.

This chain connects TRBV30 to TRBJ1-4; D is perhaps TRBD1 (5 bases). V gave up 1 base and J gave up 6 bases, with 12 bases separating them. In germline, CDR1 is GTSNPN, CDR2 SVGIG (reference sequence). The CDR3 contains 14 residues. The CDR3 nucleotides read TGTGCCTGGAGTGACGGGGCGGGGTATGAAAAACTGTTTTTT. Encoded protein: CAWSDGAGYEKLFF.

The CDR3 here is CSVEGRPGTDYGYTF. The CDR3, as DNA: TGCAGCGTTGAAGGAAGGCCGGGGACAGACTATGGCTACACCTTC. The rearrangement uses TRBV29-1 and TRBJ1-2; 7 nucleotides agree with TRBD1. CDR3 size: 15 residues. The V gene end was trimmed by 1 base and the J gene end by 3 bases; junction bases not matched to a gene: 8. Germline V gene data show CDR1 as SQVTM and CDR2 as ANQGSEA.

The chain couples TRBV11-2 to TRBJ1-2; TRBD1 is a possible D gene (5 bases). The V gene lost 4 bases and the J gene lost 8 bases, with 17 bases spanning the gap. CDR1 and CDR2 (germline): SGHAT, FQNNGV. This CDR3 is 14 amino acids long. CDR3 DNA: TGTGCCAGCAGCTCCACACCTACAGGTTTAGGCTACACCTTC. This codes for CASSSTPTGLGYTF.

The table lists this clone with a few counts. V gene TRBV19 combines with J gene TRBJ2-7, with D unclear. This CDR3 is 13 amino acids long. Trimming took 1 base from V and 3 from J, leaving 7 bases between them. Germline V gene lookup returns CDR1 LNHDA and CDR2 SQIVND (reference sequence). The CDR3 sequence: CASSIVGNYEQYF. CDR3 DNA sequence: TGTGCCAGTAGTATAGTTGGCAACTACGAGCAGTACTTC.

The chain couples TRBV9 to TRBJ2-2; 7 nucleotides match TRBD1. This CDR3 comprises 15 residues. The V gene end was trimmed by 3 bases and the J gene end by 4 bases; junction bases not matched to a gene: 6. Germline values: CDR1 SGDLS, CDR2 YYNGEE. The CDR3 coding sequence is TGTGCCAGCAGCGGGCGACAGGGCACCACCGGGGAGCTGTTTTTT. It yields the protein CASSGRQGTTGELFF.

This chain joins TRBV5-8 and TRBJ1-1, with a possible D match to TRBD1 (5 bases). Germline V gene sequence: CDR1 SGHTS, CDR2 YDEGEE. The CDR3 runs 13 residues. Trimming pared 8 bases from V and 5 bases from J, leaving 16 bases between. CDR3 nucleotide sequence: TGTGCCAGACGGGACTTCGGGGGGACTGAAGCTTTCTTT. This translates into CARRDFGGTEAFF.

This rearrangement joins TRBV7-6 to TRBJ2-7, with 8 bases identical to TRBD2. Trimming at V came to 5 bases and at J to 4 bases, leaving 10 bases not matched to a gene. The CDR3 covers 15 residues. Germline CDR1 is SGHVS and CDR2 is FNYEAQ. The CDR3 DNA follows: TGTGCCAGCAGCCGGGAGGGGGGGGGCAAGTACGAGCAGTACTTC. It codes for CASSREGGGKYEQYF.

The chain is built from TRBV6-6 and TRBJ2-3, with a possible D match to TRBD2 (7 bases). Trimming stripped 7 bases from V and 7 bases from J, with 12 bases between. CDR3 size: 12 residues. Germline V lookup: CDR1 MNHNY, CDR2 SVGAGI (reference sequence). The CDR3 reads CASTGGRNTQYF. The CDR3 nucleotides read TGTGCCAGCACCGGGGGGCGGAATACGCAGTATTTT.

The chain couples TRBV7-9 to TRBJ1-2; D may be TRBD1 (6 bases). The germline V gene has CDR1 SEHNR and CDR2 FQNEAQ (reference sequence). The length of the CDR3 is 14 residues. V was pared by 1 base and J by 2 bases, with 8 bases between. The CDR3 loop is CASSLDGTNYGYTF. In DNA form, the CDR3 reads TGTGCCAGCAGCTTAGACGGGACAAACTATGGCTACACCTTC. Drawing the rest from reference TRBV7-9 and TRBJ1-2, the complete variable domain is DTGVSQNPRHKITKRGQNVTFRCDPISEHNRLYWYRQTLGQGPEFLTYFQNEAQLEKSRLLSDRFSAERPKGSFSTLEIQRTEQGDSAMYLCASSLDGTNYGYTFGSGTRLTVV.

This clone was found once. The chain combines TRBV5-8 with TRBJ2-1, with no clear D. The CDR3 covers 10 residues. Per germline, CDR1 SGHTS and CDR2 YDEGEE. Between the trimmed V and J ends, which lost 0 bases and 13 bases, there was a span of 5 bases. The chain's CDR3 is CASSLVLQFF. The DNA for the CDR3 is TGTGCCAGCAGCTTGGTGCTACAGTTCTTC.